Sequencing of this T cell receptor (beta chain) was carried out in a study of shared clonotypes between healthy human individuals. Broader study findings: Sampling involved blood alone; tissue repertoires likely differ. Generally, estimated richness proved larger in naive subsets than it did in memory subsets.

Produced via immunoSEQ multiplex PCR; TCRdb's table is partial and in-frame only. Found here are around 2,000,000 clones, 90% to 95% of them singletons; the top ten hold approximately 1.7%. CD45RO negativity and positive selection for CCR7 defined naive CD8 cells, a population that excluded terminally differentiated effector memory CD45RA+ cells. For this clone: Its antigen is as yet unknown.

The clonotype was recovered from a man younger than 30 in good health. Some clones in this sample may be carry-over from other donors' samples. Material: naive CD8+ T cells from PBMCs.

CDR3 loop: CASSFEREGRSYEQYF. The CDR3 nucleotides read TGTGCCAGCAGTTTTGAGCGGGAGGGCCGCTCCTACGAGCAGTACTTC. J is TRBJ2-7 and V is TRBV28; TRBD2 matches at 10 bases. After removal of 3 bases from V and 0 bases from J, the junction contained 5 bases not matched to a gene. There are 16 residues in the CDR3. CDR1 is MDHEN and CDR2 is SYDVKM in the germline V gene.